What follows are 2 T cell receptor beta chains derived from one specimen sequenced in a study of cytomegalovirus exposure and HLA in healthy donors. The primer mix had 60 Vbeta and 13 Jbeta primers. Sequenced by immunoSEQ multiplex PCR; TCRdb stores in-frame clones only, minus some. The sample gives just under 80,000 clones, around 84% of which show up once; approximately 4.6% is in the top ten. The sample consisted of PBMCs. Every receptor here comes from a man between 40 and 49 years old in good health and CMV-seronegative.

The table lists this clone with a count of one. The rearrangement uses TRBV6-5 and TRBJ1-4; no reliable D call. Germline assignment: CDR1 MNHEY and CDR2 SVGAGI. Trimming took off 3 bases at V and 5 bases at J, with 13 bases between the two ends. The CDR3 length is 15 residues. The CDR3 is CASSYRPGANEKLFF. The CDR3 nucleotides read TGTGCCAGCAGTTATAGGCCAGGCGCCAATGAAAAACTGTTTTTT.

This chain connects TRBV28 to TRBJ2-2; unclear D gene. Trimming took off 2 bases at V and 10 bases at J, with 11 bases between the two ends. The germline gives CDR1 MDHEN, CDR2 SYDVKM. There are 13 residues in the CDR3. CDR3 coding DNA: TGTGCCAGCAGTTTAGGTTCGGTTGAGGAGCTGTTTTTT. Encoded protein: CASSLGSVEELFF.